A single sample is the source of the 25 T cell receptor beta chains below, sequenced in a study of control samples from healthy donors and cancer patients. TCRdb's table, derived via immunoSEQ multiplex PCR, lists solely in-frame clones and lacks some. The sample lists some 190,000 clones; over 80% were seen once. The sequencing input was blood. The source is a man in his thirties or forties in good health.

This chain connects TRBV5-1 to TRBJ2-7; tentatively, D is TRBD2 (6 bases). Germline values: CDR1 SGHRS, CDR2 YFSETQ. The CDR3 runs 14 residues. Trimming took off 0 bases at V and 5 bases at J, with 12 bases between the two ends. This CDR3 reads CASSLVWLANEQYF. The CDR3, as DNA: TGCGCCAGCAGCTTGGTCTGGCTAGCGAACGAGCAGTACTTC. The full variable domain, rest sourced from reference TRBV5-1 and TRBJ2-7, is KAGVTQTPRYLIKTRGQQVTLSCSPISGHRSVSWYQQTPGQGLQFLFEYFSETQRNKGNFPGRFSGRQFSNSRSEMNVSTLELGDSALYLCASSLVWLANEQYFGPGTRLTVT.

This clone occurred once. This chain uses TRBV3-1 (or the pseudogene TRBV3-2) with TRBJ1-2; tentative D call: TRBD1 (5 bases). This CDR3 contains 13 residues. Per the germline V gene, CDR1 is LGHDT and CDR2 is YNNKEL (reference sequence). V lost 6 bases, J lost 3 bases, and 11 bases lay in between. CDR3 amino acids: CASSLTGYYGYTF. DNA for the CDR3: TGTGCCAGCAGTCTAACAGGATACTATGGCTACACCTTC.

This clone has only a few counts. The J gene is TRBJ2-1, the V gene TRBV6-5, with TRBD2 identical over 10 bases. This CDR3 is built from 14 residues. V shed 10 bases, J shed 2 bases, and the junction held 5 bases outside the gene matches. From germline, CDR1 is MNHEY and CDR2 SVGAGI. The CDR3 nucleotides read TGTGCCACCACGAGCGGGGGGGCCTACAATGAGCAGTTCTTC. Amino acids: CATTSGGAYNEQFF.

This clone has just one count. The rearrangement links TRBV5-4 to TRBJ1-2; a weak D match, TRBD1 (5 bases). Trimming removed 1 base at V and 0 bases at J, with 13 bases between. The CDR3 loop spans 16 amino acids. Looked up from germline, CDR1 is SGHNT and CDR2 is YYREEE (reference sequence). In DNA, the CDR3 is TGTGCCAGCAGCTTGATGCACAGGACCACTAACTATGGCTACACCTTC. Translating it yields CASSLMHRTTNYGYTF. The complete variable domain, with remaining parts taken from reference TRBV5-4 and TRBJ1-2, reads ETGVTQSPTHLIKTRGQQVTLRCSSQSGHNTVSWYQQALGQGPQFIFQYYREEENGRGNFPPRFSGLQFPNYSSELNVNALELDDSALYLCASSLMHRTTNYGYTFGSGTRLTVV.

The chain links TRBV7-8 to TRBJ1-6; D unresolved. The germline CDR1 and CDR2 sequences are SGHVS and FQNEAQ. The CDR3 is 12 amino acids. The V end lost 5 bases, the J end lost 9 bases, and 8 bases lay between the germline ends. The CDR3 nucleotides are TGTGCCAGCAGCCACGCGAGTTCACCCCTCCACTTT. Its protein product is CASSHASSPLHF.

Comments on this clone: At one boundary the junction diverges from the germline segment, which might be a read error. The V and J genes are TRBV30 and TRBJ2-1; TRBD1 matches at 7 bases. Germline V gene sequence: CDR1 GTSNPN, CDR2 SVGIG (reference sequence). CDR3 length: 14 amino acids. CDR3 sequence (DNA): TGTGCTTGGACGACAGGGAGCTCCTACAATGAGCAGTTCTTC. Protein product: CAWTTGSSYNEQFF.

This sequence joins TRBV10-3 and TRBJ1-2; TRBD1 is a possible D gene (6 bases). Germline loops: CDR1 ENHRY, CDR2 SYGVKD. This CDR3 comprises 13 residues. Deletions cut 8 bases from V and 3 bases from J, with 13 bases between. The CDR3 DNA sequence: TGTGCCATCCTACAGGGTGCAGACTATGGCTACACCTTC. Translating it yields CAILQGADYGYTF.

The chain joins TRBV19 to TRBJ2-2, with 12 bases aligning to TRBD1. The CDR3 spans 16 residues. Germline V gives CDR1 LNHDA, CDR2 SQIVND (reference sequence). V gave up 5 bases and J gave up 9 bases; unmatched junction bases: 10. CDR3 sequence reads: CASSLSGQGAPRELFF. In DNA, the CDR3 is TGTGCCAGTAGTTTATCGGGACAGGGGGCGCCCAGGGAGCTGTTTTTT.

The chain is built from TRBV5-6 and TRBJ2-2; TRBD1 aligns across 9 bases. The ends lost 1 base at V and 4 bases at J; junction bases unmatched: 2. In germline, CDR1 is SGHDT, CDR2 YYEEEE. CDR3 length: 15 amino acids. The DNA of the CDR3 is TGTGCCAGCAGCTTGTGGACAGGGGCCACCGGGGAGCTGTTTTTT. This sequence encodes CASSLWTGATGELFF.

The CDR3 nucleotides read TGTGCCTGGAGTGTGCAGGGAGGTGGAAACACCATATATTTT. Its translation is CAWSVQGGGNTIYF. The chain couples TRBV30 to TRBJ1-3, with a possible D match to TRBD1 (5 bases). The V gene lost 0 bases and the J gene lost 3 bases, with 9 bases spanning the gap. This CDR3 is built from 14 residues. Germline-derived CDR1 and CDR2 are GTSNPN and SVGIG (reference sequence).

This rearrangement joins TRBV6-5 to TRBJ1-4; D is uncertain. The CDR3 sequence is 13 residues long. With 6 bases removed from V and 11 bases from J, the gap between germline ends came to 16 bases. The germline V gene has CDR1 MNHEY and CDR2 SVGAGI. The CDR3 bases are TGTGCCAGCAGAACGGAGAGGAATGGGAAACTGTTTTTT. Translating it yields CASRTERNGKLFF.

J is TRBJ2-3 and V is TRBV3-1 (or the pseudogene TRBV3-2), with 8 bases fitting TRBD2. This CDR3 is built from 17 residues. CDR1 is LGHDT and CDR2 is YNNKEL in the germline V gene (reference sequence). After removal of 0 bases from V and 2 bases from J, the junction contained 7 bases not matched to a gene. The CDR3 here is CASSQESERGFTDTQYF. In nucleotides, the CDR3 is TGTGCCAGCAGCCAAGAATCGGAGCGGGGGTTCACAGATACGCAGTATTTT.

The rearrangement uses TRBV30 and TRBJ1-1; D is unclear. Germline V gene lookup returns CDR1 GTSNPN and CDR2 SVGIG (reference sequence). The length of the CDR3 is 13 residues. V gave up 3 bases and J gave up 3 bases, with 11 bases separating them. The CDR3 DNA is TGTGCCTGGAGCGGAACCGGGTACACTGAAGCTTTCTTT. The encoded protein is CAWSGTGYTEAFF. Full variable domain (remainder filled in from reference TRBV30 and TRBJ1-1): SQTIHQWPATLVQPVGSPLSLECTVEGTSNPNLYWYRQAAGRGLQLLFYSVGIGQISSEVPQNLSASRPQDRQFILSSKKLLLSDSGFYLCAWSGTGYTEAFFGQGTRLTVV.

This clone occurred once. Other nucleotide sequences in the sample specify the same CDR3. This chain links TRBV7-3 with TRBJ1-1; 8 nucleotides align to TRBD1. This CDR3 is 13 amino acids long. V dropped 5 bases and J dropped 3; count of bases not matched to a gene: 2. Germline values: CDR1 SGHTA, CDR2 FQGTGA. The CDR3, as DNA: TGTGCCAGCAGCCTACAGGGGGACACTGAAGCTTTCTTT. This encodes CASSLQGDTEAFF.

The genes are TRBV5-4 and TRBJ2-7; tentatively, D is TRBD1 (6 bases). The CDR3 length is 14 residues. Germline V gene lookup returns CDR1 SGHNT and CDR2 YYREEE (reference sequence). Trimming removed 4 bases at V and 0 bases at J, with 11 bases between. For the CDR3, the DNA is TGTGCCAGCAGCGGGGACACAAACTCCTACGAGCAGTACTTC. Translating it yields CASSGDTNSYEQYF. Combining the CDR3 with reference TRBV5-4 and TRBJ2-7 gives the whole variable domain ETGVTQSPTHLIKTRGQQVTLRCSSQSGHNTVSWYQQALGQGPQFIFQYYREEENGRGNFPPRFSGLQFPNYSSELNVNALELDDSALYLCASSGDTNSYEQYFGPGTRLTVT.

In its sample, this clone was seen once. The chain has TRBV12-3 or TRBV12-4 and TRBJ2-4; D remains ambiguous. V was cut by 6 bases and J by 8 bases, with 11 bases left in between. This CDR3 contains 12 residues. In nucleotides, the CDR3 is TGTGCCAGCAGCCCCGACATGTACATTCAGTACTTC. Protein: CASSPDMYIQYF.

The count of this clone is one. The gene calls are TRBV19 and TRBJ2-3, with 7 bases identical to TRBD2. Trimming at V came to 7 bases and at J to 2 bases, leaving 9 bases not matched to a gene. The germline V gene encodes CDR1 LNHDA and CDR2 SQIVND (reference sequence). CDR3 size: 15 residues. As DNA, the CDR3 is TGTGCCAGTATGGAGGGCGGGGGAGTCACAGATACGCAGTATTTT. Encoded protein: CASMEGGGVTDTQYF. The whole variable domain, remainder taken from reference TRBV19 and TRBJ2-3, is DGGITQSPKYLFRKEGQNVTLSCEQNLNHDAMYWYRQDPGQGLRLIYYSQIVNDFQKGDIAEGYSVSREKKESFPLTVTSAQKNPTAFYLCASMEGGGVTDTQYFGPGTRLTVL.

Comments on this clone: Because the CDR3 is missing its conserved closing phenylalanine or tryptophan, this is likely a read error. Because the CDR3's place on the DNA is in doubt, the DNA is left out and the CDR3 is given as listed by TCRdb. The chain combines TRBV4-1 with TRBJ1-1; TRBD1 is taken as the D call from the table, unchecked against the DNA. Per the germline V gene, CDR1 is MGHRA and CDR2 is YSYEKL. A total of 14 residues make up the CDR3, ends included. CDR3 in amino acids: CASSQDQGTGGRKA.

This clone was found once. This chain uses TRBV19 with TRBJ2-1; 10 bases align to TRBD1. The V and J ends lost 3 bases and 2 bases, in that order; junction bases with no gene match: 1. Germline-derived CDR1 and CDR2 are LNHDA and SQIVND (reference sequence). This CDR3 comprises 15 residues. The CDR3 DNA reads TGTGCCAGTAGTATCGGGACAGGGGCCTACAATGAGCAGTTCTTC. It encodes CASSIGTGAYNEQFF.

Comments on this clone: The same CDR3 is also encoded by other DNA sequences in this sample. This chain uses TRBV11-1 with TRBJ2-1; D ambiguous. V lost 6 bases, J lost 7 bases, and 13 bases lay in between. CDR1 is SGHAT, CDR2 FQDESV, per germline (reference sequence). The CDR3 has 13 amino acids. The CDR3 DNA is TGTGCCAGCAGTCGAGGTGGCGGTAATGAGCAGTTCTTC. It translates to CASSRGGGNEQFF. Full variable domain (rest looked up from reference TRBV11-1 and TRBJ2-1): EAEVAQSPRYKITEKSQAVAFWCDPISGHATLYWYRQILGQGPELLVQFQDESVVDDSQLPKDRFSAERLKGVDSTLKIQPAELGDSAMYLCASSRGGGNEQFFGPGTRLTVL.

A single count supports this clone. The chain uses TRBV18 and TRBJ2-4; D remains ambiguous. The CDR3 is 15 amino acids. Germline V gene sequence: CDR1 KGHSH, CDR2 LQKENI. The germline V and J ends were trimmed by 3 bases and 2 bases, with 11 bases remaining between them. The CDR3 DNA reads as TGTGCCAGCTCACCGAACGGGCCTCCCAAAAACATTCAGTACTTC. This translates into CASSPNGPPKNIQYF.

The chain uses TRBV6-5 and TRBJ2-7, with a possible D match to TRBD2 (6 bases). This CDR3 region has 12 residues. From germline, CDR1 is MNHEY and CDR2 SVGAGI. Trimming removed 5 bases from V and 6 bases from J, with 11 bases in between. The DNA of the CDR3 is TGTGCCAGCAGTCCTAGCGCTAGCGAGCAGTACTTC. Amino acids: CASSPSASEQYF.

The rearrangement joins TRBV29-1 to TRBJ1-1; D is possibly TRBD1 (5 bases). The length of the CDR3 is 14 residues. The V end lost 7 bases, the J end lost 1 base, and 16 bases lay between the germline ends. CDR1 is SQVTM and CDR2 is ANQGSEA in the germline V gene. The CDR3 sequence: CSAGPGTRNTEAFF. The CDR3, as DNA: TGCAGCGCTGGCCCCGGGACCCGGAACACTGAAGCTTTCTTT.

The CDR3 bases are TGTGCCAGCAGTGACGACAGGGGAATAGACAATGAGCAGTTCTTC. Translated: CASSDDRGIDNEQFF. The V and J genes are TRBV25-1 and TRBJ2-1, with 8 bases lining up with TRBD1. V lost 3 bases, J lost 5 bases, and 6 bases stayed unmatched. CDR3 length: 15 residues. CDR1 is MGHDK and CDR2 is SYGVNS in the germline V gene.

DNA of the CDR3: TGTGCCAGCCGCTGGACAGGGACAGTACCAAGGGAGCTGTTTTTT. Translated, it gives CASRWTGTVPRELFF. This chain connects TRBV5-6 to TRBJ2-2; 8 bases map to TRBD1. V gave up 7 bases and J gave up 9 bases; unmatched junction bases: 14. This CDR3 is built from 15 residues. Germline values: CDR1 SGHDT, CDR2 YYEEEE.